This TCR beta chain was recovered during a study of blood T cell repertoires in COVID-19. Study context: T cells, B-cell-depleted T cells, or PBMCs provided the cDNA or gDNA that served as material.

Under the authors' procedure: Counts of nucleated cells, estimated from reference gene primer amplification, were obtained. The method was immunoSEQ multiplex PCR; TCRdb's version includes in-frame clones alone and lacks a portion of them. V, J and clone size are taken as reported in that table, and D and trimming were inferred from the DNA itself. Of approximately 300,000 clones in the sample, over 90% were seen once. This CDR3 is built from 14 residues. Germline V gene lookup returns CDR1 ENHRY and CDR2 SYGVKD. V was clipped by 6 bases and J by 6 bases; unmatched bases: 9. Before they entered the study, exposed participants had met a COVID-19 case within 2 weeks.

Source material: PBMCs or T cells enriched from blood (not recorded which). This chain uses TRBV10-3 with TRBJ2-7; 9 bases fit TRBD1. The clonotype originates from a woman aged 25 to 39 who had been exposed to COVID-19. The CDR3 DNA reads TGTGCCATCAGCGCCGGGACAGGGAGTCTCGAGCAGTACTTC. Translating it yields CAISAGTGSLEQYF.